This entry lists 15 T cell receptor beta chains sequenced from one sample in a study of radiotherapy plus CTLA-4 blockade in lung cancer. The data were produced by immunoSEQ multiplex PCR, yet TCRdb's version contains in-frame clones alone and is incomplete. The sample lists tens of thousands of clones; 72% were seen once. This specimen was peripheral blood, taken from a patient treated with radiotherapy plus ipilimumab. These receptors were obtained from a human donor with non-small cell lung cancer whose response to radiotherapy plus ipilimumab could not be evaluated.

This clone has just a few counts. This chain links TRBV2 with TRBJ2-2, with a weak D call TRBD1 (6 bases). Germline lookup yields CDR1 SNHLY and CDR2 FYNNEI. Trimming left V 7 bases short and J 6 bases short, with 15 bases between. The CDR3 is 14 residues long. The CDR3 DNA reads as TGTGCCAGCAATCTCGCAGGGGATGCCGGGGAGCTGTTTTTT. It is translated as CASNLAGDAGELFF. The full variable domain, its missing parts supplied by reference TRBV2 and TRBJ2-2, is EPEVTQTPSHQVTQMGQEVILRCVPISNHLYFYWYRQILGQKVEFLVSFYNNEISEKSEIFDDQFSVERPDGSNFTLKIRSTKLEDSAMYFCASNLAGDAGELFFGEGSRLTVL.

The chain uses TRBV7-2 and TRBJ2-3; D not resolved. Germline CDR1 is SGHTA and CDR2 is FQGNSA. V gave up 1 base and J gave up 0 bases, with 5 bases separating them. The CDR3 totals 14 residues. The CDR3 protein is CASSLVTSTDTQYF. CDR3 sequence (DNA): TGTGCCAGCAGCTTAGTCACTAGCACAGATACGCAGTATTTT. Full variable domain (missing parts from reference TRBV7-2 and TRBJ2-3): GAGVSQSPSNKVTEKGKDVELRCDPISGHTALYWYRQSLGQGLEFLIYFQGNSAPDKSGLPSDRFSAERTGGSVSTLTIQRTQQEDSAVYLCASSLVTSTDTQYFGPGTRLTVL.

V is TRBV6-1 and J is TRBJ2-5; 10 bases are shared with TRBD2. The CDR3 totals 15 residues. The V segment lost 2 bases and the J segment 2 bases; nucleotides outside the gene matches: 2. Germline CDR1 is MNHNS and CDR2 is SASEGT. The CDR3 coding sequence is TGTGCCAGCAGTGAACTAGCGGGGGATCAAGAGACCCAGTACTTC. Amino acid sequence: CASSELAGDQETQYF.

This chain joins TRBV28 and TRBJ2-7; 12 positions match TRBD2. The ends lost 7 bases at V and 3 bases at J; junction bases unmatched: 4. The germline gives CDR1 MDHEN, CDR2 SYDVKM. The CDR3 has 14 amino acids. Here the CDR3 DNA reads TGTGCCAGCATGACTAGCGGGAGAAGCTACGAGCAGTACTTC. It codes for CASMTSGRSYEQYF.

As DNA, the CDR3 is TGTGCCAGCAGCTCGAGGGGGGGCTCCTACGAGCAGTACTTC. Protein: CASSSRGGSYEQYF. The chain couples TRBV11-3 to TRBJ2-5; weak D call: TRBD2 (7 bases). The DNA end lines up better with TRBJ2-7; the J call may be wrong. This CDR3 contains 14 residues. CDR1 is SGHNT, CDR2 YENEEA, per germline.

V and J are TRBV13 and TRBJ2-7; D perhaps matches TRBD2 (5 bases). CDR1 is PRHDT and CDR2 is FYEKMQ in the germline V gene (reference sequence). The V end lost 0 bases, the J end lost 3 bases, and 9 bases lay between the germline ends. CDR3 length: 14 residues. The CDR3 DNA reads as TGTGCCAGCAGCTTAGGCGGGAATGGCTACGAGCAGTACTTC. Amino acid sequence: CASSLGGNGYEQYF.

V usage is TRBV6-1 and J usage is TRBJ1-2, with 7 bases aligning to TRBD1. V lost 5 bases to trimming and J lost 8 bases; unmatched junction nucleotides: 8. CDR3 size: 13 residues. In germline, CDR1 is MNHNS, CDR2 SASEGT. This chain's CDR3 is CASSITGDQGYTF. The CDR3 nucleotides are TGTGCCAGCAGTATAACAGGGGATCAAGGCTACACCTTC.

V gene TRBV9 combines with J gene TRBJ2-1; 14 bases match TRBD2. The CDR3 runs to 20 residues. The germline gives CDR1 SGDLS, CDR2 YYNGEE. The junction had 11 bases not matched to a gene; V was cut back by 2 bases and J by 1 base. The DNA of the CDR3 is TGTGCCAGCAGCGTCCAGGGACTAGCGGGGGACCTGAATTCCTACAATGAGCAGTTCTTC. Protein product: CASSVQGLAGDLNSYNEQFF.

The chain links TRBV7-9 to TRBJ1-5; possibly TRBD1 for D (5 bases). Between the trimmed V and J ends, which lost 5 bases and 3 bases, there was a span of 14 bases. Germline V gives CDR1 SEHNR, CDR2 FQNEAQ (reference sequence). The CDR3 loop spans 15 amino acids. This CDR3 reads CASSPGGTDNQPQHF. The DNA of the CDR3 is TGTGCCAGCAGCCCGGGGGGGACGGACAATCAGCCCCAGCATTTT.

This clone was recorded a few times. This chain's CDR3 is CASSPSSSTDTQYF. The CDR3 bases are TGTGCCAGCAGCCCGAGCTCTAGCACAGATACGCAGTATTTT. The chain links TRBV6-1 to TRBJ2-3; no firm D call. Trimming removed 6 bases at V and 0 bases at J, with 10 bases between. This CDR3 is 14 amino acids long. CDR1 is MNHNS and CDR2 is SASEGT in the germline V gene.

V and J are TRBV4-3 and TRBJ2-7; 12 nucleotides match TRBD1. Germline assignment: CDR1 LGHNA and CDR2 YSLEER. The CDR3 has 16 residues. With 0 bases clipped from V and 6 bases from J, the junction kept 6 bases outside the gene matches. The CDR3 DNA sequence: TGCGCCAGCAGCCAAGAAGGGGGGACAGGGGGCTCCGAGCAGTACTTC. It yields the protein CASSQEGGTGGSEQYF.

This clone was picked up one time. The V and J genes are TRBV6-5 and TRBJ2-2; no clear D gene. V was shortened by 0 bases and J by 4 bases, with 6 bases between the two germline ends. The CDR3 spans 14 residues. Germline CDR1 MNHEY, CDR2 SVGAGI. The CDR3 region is CASSYSGSTGELFF. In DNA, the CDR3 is TGTGCCAGCAGTTACTCGGGCAGCACCGGGGAGCTGTTTTTT.

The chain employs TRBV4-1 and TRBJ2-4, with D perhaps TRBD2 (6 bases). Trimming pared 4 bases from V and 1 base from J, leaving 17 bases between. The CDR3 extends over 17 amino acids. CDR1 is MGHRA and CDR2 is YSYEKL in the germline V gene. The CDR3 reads CASSPLWGLSAKNIQYF. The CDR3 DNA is TGCGCCAGCAGCCCGCTTTGGGGACTTTCGGCCAAAAACATTCAGTACTTC.

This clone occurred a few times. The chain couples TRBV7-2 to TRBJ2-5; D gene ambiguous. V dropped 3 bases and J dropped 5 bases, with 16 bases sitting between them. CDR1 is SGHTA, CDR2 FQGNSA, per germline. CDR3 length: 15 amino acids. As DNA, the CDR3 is TGTGCCAGCAGCTTGCGATCCCTAACCCCCGAGACCCAGTACTTC. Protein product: CASSLRSLTPETQYF.

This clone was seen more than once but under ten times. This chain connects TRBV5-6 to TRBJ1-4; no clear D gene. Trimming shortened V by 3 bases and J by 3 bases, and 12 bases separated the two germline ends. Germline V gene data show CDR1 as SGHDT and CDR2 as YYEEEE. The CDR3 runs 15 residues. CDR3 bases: TGTGCCAGCAGCTCCCTCGGGTCCCCTAATGAAAAACTGTTTTTT. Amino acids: CASSSLGSPNEKLFF.